These T cell receptor beta chains were read from a single sample in a study of T cell changes during pregnancy in multiple sclerosis. The repertoire was sequenced with immunoSEQ multiplex PCR; TCRdb's copy has only in-frame clones and lacks some. The sample shows about 47,000 clones, around 93% of them seen only once. The sequenced sample was peripheral blood, obtained in the third trimester of pregnancy. The receptors come from a female donor with multiple sclerosis, enrolled in a pregnancy study. The CDR3 runs from the conserved cysteine through the conserved F or W. Each record gives: clone size, V gene, D gene, J gene, CDR3 DNA, CDR3 protein. D genes are given only for firm matches. A row's size may be missing; if present it is once, few, many or a size class.

clone_size: .; v_call: TRBV19; d_call: TRBD1; j_call: TRBJ1-5; cdr3_nt: TGTGCCAGTAGTCTCTTACAGGGGGTCGGAAACCAGCCCCAGCATTTT; cdr3_aa: CASSLLQGVGNQPQHF
clone_size: .; v_call: TRBV4-3; d_call: .; j_call: TRBJ2-3; cdr3_nt: TGCGCCAGCAGCCAAGATCCGCACCGGGTAGGAGATACGCAGTATTTT; cdr3_aa: CASSQDPHRVGDTQYF
clone_size: .; v_call: TRBV6-6; d_call: TRBD1; j_call: TRBJ2-5; cdr3_nt: TGTGCCAGCAGAGAAACAGGGGTTCAAGAGACCCAGTACTTC; cdr3_aa: CASRETGVQETQYF
clone_size: once; v_call: TRBV28; d_call: .; j_call: TRBJ2-1; cdr3_nt: TGTGCCAGCAGTTTGTATTCTTTTTACAATGAGCAGTTCTTC; cdr3_aa: CASSLYSFYNEQFF
clone_size: .; v_call: TRBV7-9; d_call: TRBD1; j_call: TRBJ1-2; cdr3_nt: TGTGCCAGCAGCTTAGGAGAGGGGGCCCCCTCTAACTATGGCTACACCTTC; cdr3_aa: CASSLGEGAPSNYGYTF
clone_size: .; v_call: TRBV13; d_call: TRBD1; j_call: TRBJ1-2; cdr3_nt: TGTGCCAGCAGCCCCCGGACAGGCATCACCGGTGGCTACACCTTC; cdr3_aa: CASSPRTGITGGYTF
clone_size: .; v_call: TRBV11-3; d_call: TRBD1; j_call: TRBJ2-2; cdr3_nt: TGTGCCAGCAGCATAGGACAGGGGGCCGGGGAGCTGTTTTTT; cdr3_aa: CASSIGQGAGELFF
clone_size: .; v_call: TRBV7-8; d_call: TRBD2; j_call: TRBJ2-5; cdr3_nt: TGTGCCAGCAGCTTAGAGGCGGGAGTCGAGACCCAGTACTTC; cdr3_aa: CASSLEAGVETQYF
clone_size: once; v_call: TRBV6-5; d_call: TRBD2; j_call: TRBJ2-7; cdr3_nt: TGTGCCAGCAAGGGGCTAGCGGGAGCCTTCTACGAGCAGTACTTC; cdr3_aa: CASKGLAGAFYEQYF
clone_size: .; v_call: TRBV2; d_call: TRBD2; j_call: TRBJ2-7; cdr3_nt: TGTGCCAGCAGGATGGCGGGAGCAGCCTACGAGCAGTACTTC; cdr3_aa: CASRMAGAAYEQYF
clone_size: .; v_call: TRBV7-2; d_call: .; j_call: TRBJ2-7; cdr3_nt: TGTGCCAGCAGCTCTTGGGTTGGCCGAACTACTCCGTACTTC; cdr3_aa: CASSSWVGRTTPYF
clone_size: once; v_call: TRBV4-1; d_call: TRBD2; j_call: TRBJ2-1; cdr3_nt: TGCGCCACCTACCCGACTAGCGGGAGGCACAATGAGCAGTTCTTC; cdr3_aa: CATYPTSGRHNEQFF
clone_size: .; v_call: TRBV9; d_call: TRBD1; j_call: TRBJ1-4; cdr3_nt: TGTGCCAGCAGCGTAGCTGGACAGGGCGATGAAAAACTGTTTTTT; cdr3_aa: CASSVAGQGDEKLFF
clone_size: .; v_call: TRBV14; d_call: TRBD2; j_call: TRBJ2-7; cdr3_nt: TGTGCCAGCAGCCAGAAGGGACTAGCGGGAGCCCGGGGTGAGCAGTACTTC; cdr3_aa: CASSQKGLAGARGEQYF
clone_size: .; v_call: TRBV11-1; d_call: .; j_call: TRBJ2-7; cdr3_nt: TGTGCCAGCAGCTCCTACGCGGGACTCCCCTACGAGCAGTACTTC; cdr3_aa: CASSSYAGLPYEQYF
clone_size: .; v_call: TRBV12-5; d_call: TRBD1; j_call: TRBJ2-2; cdr3_nt: TGTGCTAGTGGTTTAGCAACCGGGACAGGCCCAACCGGGGAGCTGTTTTTT; cdr3_aa: CASGLATGTGPTGELFF
clone_size: .; v_call: TRBV25-1; d_call: TRBD2; j_call: TRBJ2-2; cdr3_nt: TGTGCCAGTGGGACTAGCGGGAGTTCGGGGGAGCTGTTTTTT; cdr3_aa: CASGTSGSSGELFF
clone_size: .; v_call: TRBV25-1; d_call: .; j_call: TRBJ2-5; cdr3_nt: TGTGCCAGCAGTGAACACGCGGAGACCCAGTACTTC; cdr3_aa: CASSEHAETQYF
clone_size: .; v_call: TRBV9; d_call: TRBD2; j_call: TRBJ2-7; cdr3_nt: TGTGCCAGCAGCAAGACTAGCGGGATCTCCTACGAGCAGTACTTC; cdr3_aa: CASSKTSGISYEQYF
clone_size: once; v_call: TRBV7-2; d_call: .; j_call: TRBJ1-2; cdr3_nt: TGTGCCAGCAGCTTACGGGGGTACGGCTACACCTTC; cdr3_aa: CASSLRGYGYTF
clone_size: once; v_call: TRBV2; d_call: .; j_call: TRBJ2-3; cdr3_nt: TGTGCCAGCAGCAGGGGGGCAGGGGGCACAGATACGCAGTATTTT; cdr3_aa: CASSRGAGGTDTQYF
clone_size: .; v_call: TRBV9; d_call: TRBD1; j_call: TRBJ2-3; cdr3_nt: TGTGCCAGCAGCGTCGGACAGGCTTCCACAGATACGCAGTATTTT; cdr3_aa: CASSVGQASTDTQYF
clone_size: .; v_call: TRBV5-1; d_call: .; j_call: TRBJ1-1; cdr3_nt: TGCGCCAGCAGCCTGGGACATACGAACACTGAAGCTTTCTTT; cdr3_aa: CASSLGHTNTEAFF
clone_size: .; v_call: TRBV19; d_call: .; j_call: TRBJ2-1; cdr3_nt: TGTGCCAGTAGTTCTAGCTTAATTTACAATGAGCAGTTCTTC; cdr3_aa: CASSSSLIYNEQFF
clone_size: .; v_call: TRBV5-1; d_call: .; j_call: TRBJ2-1; cdr3_nt: TGCGCCAGCAGCAGAATCAGGGGAGATGAGCAGTTCTTC; cdr3_aa: CASSRIRGDEQFF
clone_size: .; v_call: TRBV30; d_call: .; j_call: TRBJ1-2; cdr3_nt: TGTGCCTGGAGTGTGGTTGGAGTATCTCTCTATGGCTACACCTTC; cdr3_aa: CAWSVVGVSLYGYTF
clone_size: .; v_call: TRBV2; d_call: .; j_call: TRBJ2-3; cdr3_nt: TGTGCCAGCCTTGAAAGCGGAACGACAGATACGCAGTATTTT; cdr3_aa: CASLESGTTDTQYF
clone_size: .; v_call: TRBV5-1; d_call: TRBD1; j_call: TRBJ1-4; cdr3_nt: TGCGCCAGCAGCTTGGACAGGGGAGATGAAAAACTGTTTTTT; cdr3_aa: CASSLDRGDEKLFF
clone_size: .; v_call: TRBV9; d_call: .; j_call: TRBJ1-6; cdr3_nt: TGTGCCAGCAGCGCCAAATACAGGGATTCACCCCTCCACTTT; cdr3_aa: CASSAKYRDSPLHF
clone_size: .; v_call: TRBV6-5; d_call: .; j_call: TRBJ1-3; cdr3_nt: TGTGCCAGCAGTTACGGGGCAGGCTCTGGAAACACCATATATTTT; cdr3_aa: CASSYGAGSGNTIYF
clone_size: .; v_call: TRBV4-1; d_call: .; j_call: TRBJ2-1; cdr3_nt: TGCGCCAGCAGCCCTTCGCGGGGAGAAGCCTACAATGAGCAGTTCTTC; cdr3_aa: CASSPSRGEAYNEQFF
clone_size: .; v_call: TRBV13; d_call: TRBD2; j_call: TRBJ2-1; cdr3_nt: TGTGCCAGCAGCCGGGGGGCACTAGCGGGCGCTGAGCAGTTCTTC; cdr3_aa: CASSRGALAGAEQFF
clone_size: .; v_call: TRBV25-1; d_call: .; j_call: TRBJ2-3; cdr3_nt: TGTGCCAGCAGTACTTCCTTTAGCACAGATACGCAGTATTTT; cdr3_aa: CASSTSFSTDTQYF
clone_size: .; v_call: TRBV6-1; d_call: .; j_call: TRBJ2-7; cdr3_nt: TGTGCCAGCAGTAGGACAGTACTCTCCTACGAGCAGTACTTC; cdr3_aa: CASSRTVLSYEQYF
clone_size: .; v_call: TRBV9; d_call: .; j_call: TRBJ2-7; cdr3_nt: TGTGCCAGCAGCGTGAGCGGTGGAGCTGGCTACGAGCAGTACTTC; cdr3_aa: CASSVSGGAGYEQYF
clone_size: .; v_call: TRBV29-1; d_call: TRBD2; j_call: TRBJ2-1; cdr3_nt: TGCAGCGCCCGTAGGACTAGCGAAACATACAATGAGCAGTTCTTC; cdr3_aa: CSARRTSETYNEQFF
clone_size: .; v_call: TRBV6-1; d_call: TRBD1; j_call: TRBJ2-7; cdr3_nt: TGTGCCAGCAGTGAACGGTTTGGGACGGACAGGTACGAGCAGTACTTC; cdr3_aa: CASSERFGTDRYEQYF
clone_size: .; v_call: TRBV7-9; d_call: .; j_call: TRBJ2-2; cdr3_nt: TGTGCCAGCAGCTTAGCGGGTCTCGGGCTAGCGAGGACCGGGGAGCTGTTTTTT; cdr3_aa: CASSLAGLGLARTGELFF
clone_size: .; v_call: TRBV7-9; d_call: TRBD2; j_call: TRBJ2-7; cdr3_nt: TGTGCCACGAGCGGGAGTCACTCCTACGAGCAGTACTTC; cdr3_aa: CATSGSHSYEQYF
clone_size: .; v_call: TRBV5-1; d_call: TRBD1; j_call: TRBJ2-7; cdr3_nt: TGCGCCAGCAGCTTGAAGACAGGGGACTTCTACGAGCAGTACTTC; cdr3_aa: CASSLKTGDFYEQYF
clone_size: .; v_call: TRBV5-1; d_call: TRBD2; j_call: TRBJ2-7; cdr3_nt: TGCGCCAGCAGCTTGGCCGATCGGGAGGGCTACGAGCAGTACTTC; cdr3_aa: CASSLADREGYEQYF
clone_size: .; v_call: TRBV13; d_call: .; j_call: TRBJ2-1; cdr3_nt: TGTGCCAGCAGTCGAGGAGGCCCTTTCTCAATCAAACAGCACAATGAGCAGTTCTTC; cdr3_aa: CASSRGGPFSIKQHNEQFF
clone_size: .; v_call: TRBV5-5; d_call: .; j_call: TRBJ1-5; cdr3_nt: TGTGCCAGCAGCCTGACAGTAAATGATCAGCCCCAGCATTTT; cdr3_aa: CASSLTVNDQPQHF
clone_size: .; v_call: TRBV11-2; d_call: .; j_call: TRBJ2-2; cdr3_nt: TGTGCCAGCAGCTTAGCGTGGGTCGGGGTCGGGGAGCTGTTTTTT; cdr3_aa: CASSLAWVGVGELFF
clone_size: .; v_call: TRBV6-6; d_call: .; j_call: TRBJ2-3; cdr3_nt: TGTGCCAGCAGTTCAGGGTCCCCAGGGACAGATACGCAGTATTTT; cdr3_aa: CASSSGSPGTDTQYF
clone_size: .; v_call: TRBV11-2; d_call: .; j_call: TRBJ1-1; cdr3_nt: TGTGCCAGCAGCCGAGACGGGATAAAGACTGAAGCTTTCTTT; cdr3_aa: CASSRDGIKTEAFF
clone_size: .; v_call: TRBV11-3; d_call: .; j_call: TRBJ2-2; cdr3_nt: TGTGCCAGCAGCCCCTGGGGGGAAGATGACACCGGGGAGCTGTTTTTT; cdr3_aa: CASSPWGEDDTGELFF
clone_size: .; v_call: TRBV7-9; d_call: TRBD1; j_call: TRBJ2-1; cdr3_nt: TGTGCCAGCAGCAGGGACAGAACTTACAATGAGCAGTTCTTC; cdr3_aa: CASSRDRTYNEQFF
clone_size: .; v_call: TRBV5-1; d_call: .; j_call: TRBJ2-7; cdr3_nt: TGCGCCAGCAGCTTGGTTACAGGGAATGTCTACGAGCAGTACTTC; cdr3_aa: CASSLVTGNVYEQYF
clone_size: .; v_call: TRBV4-3; d_call: .; j_call: TRBJ1-1; cdr3_nt: TGCGCCAGCAGCCAAGAGGGAGTGACTGAAGCTTTCTTT; cdr3_aa: CASSQEGVTEAFF
clone_size: .; v_call: TRBV6-5; d_call: .; j_call: TRBJ1-3; cdr3_nt: TGTGCCAGCAGTTACTCTGAACACTCTGGAAACACCATATATTTT; cdr3_aa: CASSYSEHSGNTIYF